This T cell receptor (beta chain) was recorded in a study of T cells in Graves' hyperthyroidism and ophthalmopathy. RNA transcripts provided the source from which TCR beta CDR3 regions were amplified. The TCR CDR3 was amplified in a first-round RT-PCR using the HTBI primer set. TCRdb reprocessed the multiplex PCR reads with MiXCR, giving one entry per CDR3 protein. The table has about 640,000 distinct CDR3 sequences, more than 20% seen once; the top ten hold around a third. Study-wide results and caveats: Appearing also in blood were most of the thyroid clonotypes expanded above 0.001. The model identified upcoming ophthalmopathy a median approximately six months ahead of onset.

The CDR3 has 14 amino acids. Germline CDR1 is SGHVS and CDR2 is FQNEAQ. The V end was cut by 5 bases, the J end by 2 bases, with 12 bases between. As concerns this clonotype: Antigen unknown.

The chain carries TRBV7-8 and TRBJ1-2; D not resolved. The specimen sequenced was blood. The receptor comes from a man in his thirties or forties with Graves' ophthalmopathy. Written as DNA, the CDR3 is TGTGCCAGCAGCCCAGGTTCAAGGAACTATGGCTACACCTTC. This translates into CASSPGSRNYGYTF. Supplemented by reference TRBV7-8 and TRBJ1-2, the full variable domain reads GAGVSQSPRYKVAKRGQDVALRCDPISGHVSLFWYQQALGQGPEFLTYFQNEAQLDKSGLPSDRFFAERPEGSVSTLKIQRTQQEDSAVYLCASSPGSRNYGYTFGSGTRLTVV.